The 16 T cell receptor beta chains in this list originate from one sample, sequenced in a study of CD8 T cells in ankylosing spondylitis. Via MiXCR, TCRdb re-called the 5' RACE reads, giving one row per CDR3 protein. Of 250,000 or so distinct CDR3 sequences listed, roughly a tenth were seen once; the top ten hold 2.6%. The sequencing input was blood, either unsorted or a sorted T cell fraction (not recorded which). These receptors were taken from a male donor with ankylosing spondylitis or in good health (not recorded which).

This clonotype was counted at least ten times. The rearrangement uses TRBV20-1 and TRBJ2-7, with TRBD2 identical over 8 bases. This CDR3 comprises 14 residues. The ends lost 6 bases at V and 3 bases at J; junction bases unmatched: 10. Germline V gene sequence: CDR1 DFQATT, CDR2 SNEGSKA (reference sequence). CDR3 amino acids: CSAEDGAGGYEQYF. In DNA, the CDR3 is TGCAGTGCCGAGGATGGCGCGGGAGGCTACGAGCAGTACTTC.

This clonotype showed up many times. The chain carries TRBV6-1 and TRBJ2-7; no reliable D call. There are 13 residues in the CDR3. Germline values: CDR1 MNHNS, CDR2 SASEGT. Trimming removed 5 bases at V and 2 bases at J, with 10 bases between. CDR3 sequence: CASSPGRAYEQYF. CDR3 nucleotides: TGTGCCAGCAGTCCCGGACGGGCCTACGAGCAGTACTTC.

Many counts were recorded for this clonotype. The genes are TRBV2 and TRBJ1-5; D may be TRBD1 (5 bases). CDR1 and CDR2 from the germline V gene are SNHLY and FYNNEI. The CDR3 covers 12 residues. V shed 9 bases and J shed 9 bases, with 15 bases lying between them. The CDR3 here is CASAGLPGPQHF. The CDR3 coding sequence is TGTGCCAGTGCGGGACTTCCGGGGCCCCAGCATTTT.

This chain links TRBV5-1 with TRBJ2-1; no clear D gene. From germline, CDR1 is SGHRS and CDR2 YFSETQ. The CDR3 is 14 residues long. Deletions cut 0 bases from V and 2 bases from J, with 6 bases between. The DNA of the CDR3 is TGCGCCAGCAGCTTGGACAGACCCTACAATGAGCAGTTCTTC. Amino acids: CASSLDRPYNEQFF.

There are many counts of this clonotype. The J gene is TRBJ2-5, the V gene TRBV12-3 or TRBV12-4; 8 bases are shared with TRBD2. V lost 3 bases, J lost 2 bases, and 5 bases stayed unmatched. CDR3 length: 15 amino acids. The CDR3 region has the DNA TGTGCCAGCAGTTTGACGGGGGGGGCGCAAGAGACCCAGTACTTC. Protein: CASSLTGGAQETQYF.

Many counts were recorded for this clonotype. J is TRBJ2-3 and V is TRBV5-1; 9 positions agree with TRBD2. The CDR3 consists of 17 residues. Losses at the gene ends were 0 bases for V and 0 bases for J; bases not matched to a gene: 5. CDR1 and CDR2 (germline): SGHRS, YFSETQ. This chain's CDR3 is CASSLGASGDSTDTQYF. In DNA, the CDR3 is TGCGCCAGCAGCTTGGGAGCTAGCGGGGACAGCACAGATACGCAGTATTTT.

The chain is built from TRBV7-2 and TRBJ2-3, with 15 bases aligning to TRBD2. The ends lost 4 bases at V and 12 bases at J; junction bases unmatched: 8. Germline V gene data show CDR1 as SGHTA and CDR2 as FQGNSA. This CDR3 region has 15 residues. CDR3 coding DNA: TGTGCCAGCAGCTCCTTACCGGGACTAGCGGGGGGTCAGTATTTT. It translates to CASSSLPGLAGGQYF. The complete variable domain, with remaining parts taken from reference TRBV7-2 and TRBJ2-3, reads GAGVSQSPSNKVTEKGKDVELRCDPISGHTALYWYRQSLGQGLEFLIYFQGNSAPDKSGLPSDRFSAERTGGSVSTLTIQRTQQEDSAVYLCASSSLPGLAGGQYFGPGTRLTVL.

The sample holds many counts of this clonotype. The CDR3 spells CATREGPTGELFF. The CDR3 DNA reads TGTGCCACCAGGGAGGGACCAACCGGGGAGCTGTTTTTT. The chain has TRBV24-1 and TRBJ2-2; D perhaps matches TRBD2 (6 bases). The germline V gene has CDR1 KGHDR and CDR2 SFDVKD. Trimming took 7 bases from V and 5 from J, leaving 10 bases between them. The CDR3 has 13 residues.

This clonotype was found many times. V is TRBV9 and J is TRBJ2-3; 7 bases align to TRBD2. The V gene's germline CDR1 is SGDLS and CDR2 YYNGEE. V shed 6 bases and J 3 bases; nucleotides not matched to a gene: 13. The CDR3 extends over 16 amino acids. The CDR3 DNA reads as TGTGCCAGCACCTCTAGTGGGGGGGGAAAGACAGATACGCAGTATTTT. This codes for CASTSSGGGKTDTQYF.

This clonotype has just a few counts. The chain links TRBV2 to TRBJ1-1; D not certain. Germline CDR1 SNHLY, CDR2 FYNNEI. V gave up 10 bases and J gave up 0 bases, with 12 bases separating them. The CDR3 runs 13 residues. CDR3 protein: CAIRTMMNTEAFF. The CDR3 DNA reads as TGTGCCATAAGGACGATGATGAACACTGAAGCTTTCTTT.

Many counts were recorded for this clonotype. The chain uses TRBV12-3 or TRBV12-4 and TRBJ2-1; the D is unclear. CDR3 length equals 15 residues. Trimming took 3 bases from V and 13 from J, leaving 22 bases between them. This CDR3 reads CASSFDPSDLQRQFF. CDR3 nucleotides: TGTGCCAGCAGTTTCGATCCCTCTGACCTCCAGCGTCAGTTCTTC.

In its sample, this clonotype was seen once. The chain uses TRBV7-2 and TRBJ2-1, with D tentatively TRBD2 (6 bases). Trimming took off 4 bases at V and 9 bases at J, with 13 bases between the two ends. The V gene's germline CDR1 is SGHTA and CDR2 FQGNSA. The CDR3 consists of 13 residues. The CDR3, as DNA: TGTGCCAGCAGCTCGGGGGTAGCGAGTGAGCAGTTCTTC. Translation: CASSSGVASEQFF.

This clonotype was detected ten times or more. The CDR3 sequence is CASSKGSEQYF. As DNA, the CDR3 is TGTGCCAGCAGCAAAGGATCCGAGCAGTACTTC. V and J are TRBV21-1 and TRBJ2-7. TRBV21-1 has pseudogene status. CDR3 length: 11 residues.

In this sample, this clonotype turned up many times. This chain connects TRBV5-1 to TRBJ2-1, with 8 bases lining up with TRBD2. The CDR3 has 15 amino acids. V lost 0 bases and J lost 4; bases outside the gene matches: 3. Germline V gene data show CDR1 as SGHRS and CDR2 as YFSETQ. This chain's CDR3 is CASSLETSAYNEQFF. The CDR3 nucleotides read TGCGCCAGCAGCTTGGAGACTAGCGCTTACAATGAGCAGTTCTTC. Based on the CDR3 plus reference TRBV5-1 and TRBJ2-1, the full variable domain is KAGVTQTPRYLIKTRGQQVTLSCSPISGHRSVSWYQQTPGQGLQFLFEYFSETQRNKGNFPGRFSGRQFSNSRSEMNVSTLELGDSALYLCASSLETSAYNEQFFGPGTRLTVL.

Ten or more counts support this clonotype. V and J are TRBV4-1 and TRBJ2-1; tentative D call: TRBD2 (6 bases). The CDR3 is 15 residues long. V gave up 4 bases and J gave up 3 bases, with 13 bases separating them. The germline V gene encodes CDR1 MGHRA and CDR2 YSYEKL. As DNA, the CDR3 is TGCGCCAGCAGCCTCGGCTGGGGGGACTACAATGAGCAGTTCTTC. Protein sequence: CASSLGWGDYNEQFF.

This clonotype showed up many times. The chain has TRBV20-1 and TRBJ1-1; D not certain. The CDR3 length is 13 residues. From germline, CDR1 is DFQATT and CDR2 SNEGSKA (reference sequence). Trimming left V 3 bases short and J 0 bases short, with 8 bases between. DNA of the CDR3: TGCAGTGCTAGCAACGTCCTGAACACTGAAGCTTTCTTT. Translation: CSASNVLNTEAFF.